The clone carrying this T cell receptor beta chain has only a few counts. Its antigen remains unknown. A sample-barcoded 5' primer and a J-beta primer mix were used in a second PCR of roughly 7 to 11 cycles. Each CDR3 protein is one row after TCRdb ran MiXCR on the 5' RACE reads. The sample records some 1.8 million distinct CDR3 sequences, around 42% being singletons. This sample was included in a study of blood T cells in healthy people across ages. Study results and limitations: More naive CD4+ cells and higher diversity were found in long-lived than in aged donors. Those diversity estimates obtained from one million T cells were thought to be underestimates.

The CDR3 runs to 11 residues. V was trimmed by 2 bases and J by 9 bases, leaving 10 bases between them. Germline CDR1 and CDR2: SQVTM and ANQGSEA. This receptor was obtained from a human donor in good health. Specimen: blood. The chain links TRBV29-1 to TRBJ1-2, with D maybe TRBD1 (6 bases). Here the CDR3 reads CSVESRGSYTF. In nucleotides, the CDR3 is TGCAGCGTTGAATCCAGGGGAAGCTACACCTTC.